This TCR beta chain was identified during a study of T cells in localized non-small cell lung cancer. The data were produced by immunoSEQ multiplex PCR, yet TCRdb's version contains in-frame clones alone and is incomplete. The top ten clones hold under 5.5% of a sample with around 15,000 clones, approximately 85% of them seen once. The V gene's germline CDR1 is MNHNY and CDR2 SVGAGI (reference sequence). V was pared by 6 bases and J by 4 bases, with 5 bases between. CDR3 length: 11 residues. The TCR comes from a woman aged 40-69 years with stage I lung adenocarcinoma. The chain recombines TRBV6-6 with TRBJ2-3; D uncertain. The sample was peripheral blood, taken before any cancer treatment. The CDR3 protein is CASRDPDTQYF. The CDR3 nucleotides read TGTGCCAGCAGGGACCCAGATACGCAGTATTTT.